This paragraph reports one T cell receptor (beta chain). This entry comes from a study of PD-L1 blockade in urothelial cancer. Study-wide context: Samples came from 3 weeks, at the second dose, and 6 weeks into treatment.

The assay was immunoSEQ multiplex PCR, and TCRdb's table has in-frame clones only and misses some. The sample includes about 95,000 clones, 90% of them seen just once. The time point is: pretreatment peripheral blood. Urothelial carcinoma in patients was locally advanced or metastatic. Per the germline V gene, CDR1 is MNHNS and CDR2 is SASEGT. The germline V and J ends were trimmed by 7 bases and 1 base, with 10 bases remaining between them. This CDR3 comprises 13 residues. The sequencing used PBMCs, collected around atezolizumab (anti-PD-L1) treatment. The rearrangement links TRBV6-1 to TRBJ1-2; D not certain. The source of this sequence is a man aged 60 to 69 with urothelial cancer. CDR3 in DNA: TGTGCCAGCACCGCGCAGGTTAACTATGGCTACACCTTC. Residues: CASTAQVNYGYTF.